The clone carrying this T cell receptor beta chain was detected many times. Antigen: not known. A single record per CDR3 protein comes from TCRdb applying MiXCR to the 5' RACE reads. The sample lists roughly 300,000 distinct CDR3 sequences; around 8% were seen once. This record belongs to a study of T-cell memory formation after mild COVID-19. Trimming took 6 bases from V and 4 from J; bases not matched to a gene: 8. Germline lookup yields CDR1 SGHRS and CDR2 YFSETQ. The CDR3 covers 14 residues. Whole-study findings and limits: CD4+ contracting clones were mainly CM and EM; CD8+ ones, EMRA.

This rearrangement joins TRBV5-1 to TRBJ1-1; TRBD1 matches at 8 bases. This TCR was recovered from a man aged 18 to 35 who had mild COVID-19 (a few samples of this study predate the infection). Cell type and time point are not known. Sequencing input: PBMCs or a T cell subset sorted from them (not recorded which). The CDR3, as DNA: TGCGCCAGCAAGCAACAGGGGGTCGGCACTGAAGCTTTCTTT. Protein: CASKQQGVGTEAFF. Variable domain in full (rest from reference TRBV5-1 and TRBJ1-1): KAGVTQTPRYLIKTRGQQVTLSCSPISGHRSVSWYQQTPGQGLQFLFEYFSETQRNKGNFPGRFSGRQFSNSRSEMNVSTLELGDSALYLCASKQQGVGTEAFFGQGTRLTVV.